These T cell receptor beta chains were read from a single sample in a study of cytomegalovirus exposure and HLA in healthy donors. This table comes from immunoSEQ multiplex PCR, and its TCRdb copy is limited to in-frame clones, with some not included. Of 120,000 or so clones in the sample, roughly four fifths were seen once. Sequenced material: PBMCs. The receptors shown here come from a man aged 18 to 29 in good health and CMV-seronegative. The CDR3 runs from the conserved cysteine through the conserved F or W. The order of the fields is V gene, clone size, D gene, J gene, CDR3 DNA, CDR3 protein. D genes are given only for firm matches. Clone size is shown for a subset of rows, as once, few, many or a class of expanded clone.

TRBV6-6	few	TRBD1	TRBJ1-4	TGTGCCAGCAGTACACAGGGGGGAAAACTGTTTTTT	CASSTQGGKLFF
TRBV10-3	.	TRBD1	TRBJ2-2	TGTGCCATCAGTGAGACACCAGGGGGAACCGGGGAGCTGTTTTTT	CAISETPGGTGELFF
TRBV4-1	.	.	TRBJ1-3	TGCGCCAGCAGCCTCAGCTCTGGAAACACCATATATTTT	CASSLSSGNTIYF
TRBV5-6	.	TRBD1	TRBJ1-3	TGTGCCAGCAGCTGGGGGACAGGGGGCAGATCGGTTGGAAACACCATATATTTT	CASSWGTGGRSVGNTIYF
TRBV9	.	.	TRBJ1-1	TGTGCCAGCAGCCCTCTTAGTCAGGGACTTAACACTGAAGCTTTCTTT	CASSPLSQGLNTEAFF
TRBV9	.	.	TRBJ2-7	TGTGCCAGCAGCGCCGGGACTTCCCTCTACGAGCAGTACTTC	CASSAGTSLYEQYF
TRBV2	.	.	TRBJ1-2	TGTGCCAGCAGTGAATTGGGCAGCCCGGGGAGAGGCTACACCTTC	CASSELGSPGRGYTF
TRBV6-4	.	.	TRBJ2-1	TGTGCCAGCGCTGTGCGGGCGGGCTACAATGAGCAGTTCTTC	CASAVRAGYNEQFF
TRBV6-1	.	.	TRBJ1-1	TGTGCCAGCAGCCGGGATGTCTCTTTCACTGAAGCTTTCTTT	CASSRDVSFTEAFF
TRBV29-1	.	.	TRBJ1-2	TGCAGCTCTCAGATCGGGGATGGCTACACCTTC	CSSQIGDGYTF